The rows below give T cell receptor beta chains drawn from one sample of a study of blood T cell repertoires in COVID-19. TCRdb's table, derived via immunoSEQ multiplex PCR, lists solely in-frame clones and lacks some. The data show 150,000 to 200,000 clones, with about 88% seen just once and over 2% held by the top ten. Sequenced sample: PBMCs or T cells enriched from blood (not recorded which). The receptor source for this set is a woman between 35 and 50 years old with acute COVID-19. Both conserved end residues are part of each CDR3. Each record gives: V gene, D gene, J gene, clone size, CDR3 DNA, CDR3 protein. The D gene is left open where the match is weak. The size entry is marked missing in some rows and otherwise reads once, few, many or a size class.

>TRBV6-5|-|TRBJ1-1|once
TGTGCCAGCAGTTACAACAGAAAGAACACTGAAGCTTTCTTT
CASSYNRKNTEAFF
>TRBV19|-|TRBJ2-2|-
TGTGCCAGTAGTGTACAGGTTCACACCGGGGAGCTGTTTTTT
CASSVQVHTGELFF
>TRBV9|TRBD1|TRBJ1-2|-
TGTGCCAGCAGGCCCCTAGGACAGGGCTATGGCTACACCTTC
CASRPLGQGYGYTF
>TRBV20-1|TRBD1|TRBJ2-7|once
TGCAGTGCTAGTTCGGGACAGAAAGGACCTCGTGGGCAGTACTTC
CSASSGQKGPRGQYF
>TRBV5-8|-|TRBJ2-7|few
TGTGCCAGCAAAACCAAGGGCGGGGTCTCCTACGAGCAGTACTTC
CASKTKGGVSYEQYF
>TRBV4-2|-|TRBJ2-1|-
TGTGCCAGCAGCCAAGCTGACCAGCGAGGGAATGAGCAGTTCTTC
CASSQADQRGNEQFF
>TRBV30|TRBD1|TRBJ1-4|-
TGTGCCTGGAGGGGACAGATTAATGAAAAACTGTTTTTT
CAWRGQINEKLFF
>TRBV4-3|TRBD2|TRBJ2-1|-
TGCGCCAGCAGCCAAGAGGGCCTAGCGGGGATTCAGAGCTCCTACAATGAGCAGTTCTTC
CASSQEGLAGIQSSYNEQFF
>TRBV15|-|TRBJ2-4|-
TGTGCCACCAGCAGAGATCCCCCCGGCGGTATGGGAGCCAAAAACATTCAGTACTTC
CATSRDPPGGMGAKNIQYF
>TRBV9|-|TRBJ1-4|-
TGTGCCAGCAGCGTAGCGGGGGGAATCGGCGAAAAACTGTTTTTT
CASSVAGGIGEKLFF
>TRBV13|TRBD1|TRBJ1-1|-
TGTGCCAGCAGCTTAGTATGGACAGGGGGTCTGAACACTGAAGCTTTCTTT
CASSLVWTGGLNTEAFF
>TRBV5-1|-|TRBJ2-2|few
TGCGCCAGCAGTGAGGTCAACACCGGGGAGCTGTTTTTT
CASSEVNTGELFF
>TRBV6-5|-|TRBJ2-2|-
TGTGCCAGCAGTTCCCCGGCGTCAGGAAACACCGGGGAGCTGTTTTTT
CASSSPASGNTGELFF
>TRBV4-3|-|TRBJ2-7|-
TGCGCCAGCAGCCAAGAATCCGGGGAGGACTACGAGCAGTACTTC
CASSQESGEDYEQYF
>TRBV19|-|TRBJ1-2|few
TGTGCCAGTAGTATGGGGCAATCATACAGGGACGGCTACACCTTC
CASSMGQSYRDGYTF
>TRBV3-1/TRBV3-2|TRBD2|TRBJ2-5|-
TGTGCCAGCAGCCAGGGACTAGCGGGAGGGCCCCCCCAGTACTTC
CASSQGLAGGPPQYF
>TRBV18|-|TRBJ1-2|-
TGTGCCAGCTCACAGGACAGACGTAACTATGGCTACACCTTC
CASSQDRRNYGYTF
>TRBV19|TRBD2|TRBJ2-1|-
TGTGCCAGTAGTAATCTAGCGGACGTGCAGTTCTTC
CASSNLADVQFF
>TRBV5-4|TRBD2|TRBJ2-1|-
TGTGCCAGCAGCTTGGGACTAGCGGGAGGTGAGCAGTTCTTC
CASSLGLAGGEQFF
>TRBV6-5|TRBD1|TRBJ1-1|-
TGTGCCAGCAGCAAGACAGGGACTGAAGCTTTCTTT
CASSKTGTEAFF
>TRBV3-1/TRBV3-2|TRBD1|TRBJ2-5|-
TGTGCCAGCAGCCATCGACAGGGGGAGACCCAGTACTTC
CASSHRQGETQYF
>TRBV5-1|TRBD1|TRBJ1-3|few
TGCGCCAGCAGCTGGGACAGCTCTGGAAACACCATATATTTT
CASSWDSSGNTIYF
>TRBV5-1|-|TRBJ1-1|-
TGCGCCAGCAGCTTGGGGGACTTCGGGGTCCTAAGCACTGAAGCTTTCTTT
CASSLGDFGVLSTEAFF
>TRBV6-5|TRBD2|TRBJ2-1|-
TGTGCCAGCAGTCCACATAGCGGGAGGGCCGATGAGCAGTTCTTC
CASSPHSGRADEQFF
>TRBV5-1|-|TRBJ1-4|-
TGCGCCAGCAGCTTGAGGACAGCTAATGAAAAACTGTTTTTT
CASSLRTANEKLFF
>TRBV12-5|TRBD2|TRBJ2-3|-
TGTGCTAGTGGCCTGGGTCGGCGGGGGGTCATCACAGATACGCAGTATTTT
CASGLGRRGVITDTQYF
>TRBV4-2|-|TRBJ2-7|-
TGTGCCAGCAGCCAAGGGCCTAGCTACGAGCAGTACTTC
CASSQGPSYEQYF
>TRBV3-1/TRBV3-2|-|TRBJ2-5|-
TGTGCCAGCAGCCAAGGATCGGGAGGAGGACAGGAGACCCAGTACTTC
CASSQGSGGGQETQYF
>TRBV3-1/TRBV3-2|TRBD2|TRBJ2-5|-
TGTGCCAGCAGCCAAGATTGGCTAGCGGCGGGTGAGACCCAGTACTTC
CASSQDWLAAGETQYF
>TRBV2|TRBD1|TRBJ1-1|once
TGTGCCAGCAGTGAAGCCCGACAGGGAAACCCTTTCTTT
CASSEARQGNPFF
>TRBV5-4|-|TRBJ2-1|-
TGTGCCAGCAGCTTAAAGGGACTCAAATACAATGAGCAGTTCTTC
CASSLKGLKYNEQFF
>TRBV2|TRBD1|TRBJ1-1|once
TGTGCCAGCAGTGAACGTCCAGGGGGCTTGACTGAAGCTTTCTTT
CASSERPGGLTEAFF
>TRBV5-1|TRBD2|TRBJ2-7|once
TGCGCCAGCAGCACTGGGACTAGCAACGAGCAGTACTTC
CASSTGTSNEQYF
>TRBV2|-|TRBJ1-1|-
TGTGCCAGCACCGAACCCATGAGTACTGAAGCTTTCTTT
CASTEPMSTEAFF
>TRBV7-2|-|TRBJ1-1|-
TGTGCCAGCAGCCCCTGGGGGGGGAGGGTTGGTGAAGCTTTCTTT
CASSPWGGRVGEAFF
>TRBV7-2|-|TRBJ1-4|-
TGTGCCAGCAGCACTTTCCCAACTAATGAAAAACTGTTTTTT
CASSTFPTNEKLFF
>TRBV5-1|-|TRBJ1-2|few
TGCGCCAGCAGCTTGGATTTTTGGGCCGCAAAGGGCTACACCTTC
CASSLDFWAAKGYTF
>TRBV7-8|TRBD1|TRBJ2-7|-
TGTGCCAGCAGCTCTCCGGGACAGGGGTCAAAGTACTTC
CASSSPGQGSKYF
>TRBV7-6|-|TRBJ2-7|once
TGTGCCAGCAGCTTAATGGGCACGGGGGTCGGCTACGAGCAGTACTTC
CASSLMGTGVGYEQYF
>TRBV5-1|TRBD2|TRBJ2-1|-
TGCGCCAGCAGCCCGGAAGCGGGAGGGCCTAACAATGAGCAGTTCTTC
CASSPEAGGPNNEQFF
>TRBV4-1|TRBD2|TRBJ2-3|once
TGCGCCAGCAGCCAGGAGCGGGGGGACACAGATACGCAGTATTTT
CASSQERGDTDTQYF
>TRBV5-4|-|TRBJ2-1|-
TGTGCCAGCAGCTTGGGGGGCCTCATTAATGAGCAGTTCTTC
CASSLGGLINEQFF
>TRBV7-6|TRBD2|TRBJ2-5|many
TGTGCCAGCAGCTTCTTCCCGGGACTAGCGGGACAAGAGACCCAGTACTTC
CASSFFPGLAGQETQYF
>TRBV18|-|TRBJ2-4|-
TGTGCCAGCTCACCTAGACTAGACTCGCGCATTCAGTACTTC
CASSPRLDSRIQYF
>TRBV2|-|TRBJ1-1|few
TGTGCCAGCAGTGAATCATCATGGAACACTGAAGCTTTCTTT
CASSESSWNTEAFF
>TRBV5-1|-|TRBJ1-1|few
TGCGCCAGCAGCTTGTTGCCCGGGACTCAGAACACTGAAGCTTTCTTT
CASSLLPGTQNTEAFF
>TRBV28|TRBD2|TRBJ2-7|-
TGTGCCAGCAGTCGCTTTAGCGGGATCTACGAGCAGTACTTC
CASSRFSGIYEQYF
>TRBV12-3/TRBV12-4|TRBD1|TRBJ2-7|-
TGTGCCAGCAGTTTTTTGGGACAGGGCGAGCAGTACTTC
CASSFLGQGEQYF
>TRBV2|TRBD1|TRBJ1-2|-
TGTGCCAGCACGGGGACAGGGTTAATGCTATCGGATGGCTACACCTTC
CASTGTGLMLSDGYTF
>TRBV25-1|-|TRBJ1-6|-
TGTGCCAGCAGTGAGTGGGCAGTACATAATTCACCCCTCCACTTT
CASSEWAVHNSPLHF